This T cell receptor (beta chain) was obtained from a study of T cell clonality in common variable immunodeficiency. Most patients and controls had Caucasian heritage. Donors gave about 5 to 9 ml heparinized peripheral whole blood. The CDR3 contains 14 residues. Germline assignment: CDR1 SGDLS and CDR2 YYNGEE. Trimming left V 3 bases short and J 2 bases short, with 10 bases between. The table lists this clone with many counts. The read terminates 3 residues ahead of where the CDR3 ends, so the germline J gene completes it. Libraries were prepared by immunoSEQ multiplex PCR; TCRdb keeps only in-frame clonotypes and omits some of them. Sampling found around 50,000 clones, none seen once.

Material for sequencing was peripheral blood mononuclear cells. This chain joins TRBV9 and TRBJ2-3, with D perhaps TRBD1 (6 bases). The sequence derives from a person aged 18 to 75 in good health. Incomplete CDR3 DNA: TGTGCCAGCAGCGAAGGGGGAGACACAGATACG. Protein product: CASSEGGDTDT. The CDR3, in full, reads CASSEGGDTDTQYF.